The present T cell receptor beta chain was sequenced within a study of TIL therapy for anti-PD-1-resistant metastatic lung cancer. Study in general: Patients had a median age of approximately 50 years (range roughly 38-85).

Indicated time point: pre-treatment sample, taken before nivolumab and TIL therapy. Points from the study as a whole: The cohort had more treatment-naive, never-smoker and oncogene-addicted patients than typical.

This was the immunoSEQ v3 assay. Survey-level samples got 2 million to 2.5 million read pairs; deep-level samples got roughly 4.5-6.5 million. The repertoire was sequenced with immunoSEQ multiplex PCR; TCRdb's copy has only in-frame clones and lacks some. The table lists 50,000 to 60,000 clones, 80% to 90% of them singletons. As to this clone: Its antigen is still unknown.

This clonotype was obtained from a person between 30 and 79 years old with non-small cell lung cancer. The sample in question was blood, obtained at baseline.

The CDR3 region has the DNA TGTGCCAGCAGCCAAGATTGGCAGGGGGCGTCCTACGAGCAGTACTTC. Translation gives CASSQDWQGASYEQYF. V usage is TRBV4-2 and J usage is TRBJ2-7; 8 bases fit TRBD1. Germline loops: CDR1 LGHNA, CDR2 YNFKEQ. V lost 0 bases to trimming and J lost 1 base; unmatched junction nucleotides: 5. The CDR3 totals 16 residues.